This T cell receptor beta chain was documented in a study of memory CD4+ T cells and cytomegalovirus serostatus. Points on this clone: What it recognizes is unknown.

Study observations and caveats: Each of approximately 69 CMV-associated TCRbeta sequences occurred in one to five individuals.

The CDR3 has 14 amino acids. The ends were cut back, 5 bases at V and 6 bases at J, with 14 bases in the middle. Germline CDR1 SEHNR, CDR2 FQNEAQ (reference sequence). Single viable CD3+CD4+CD8-CD45RO+ cells were sorted as the memory CD4+ T cells. Serum IgG to CMV pp150, pp28, p38 and p52 defined serostatus. Some clones are missing from TCRdb's copy, which holds only in-frame ones; the method was immunoSEQ multiplex PCR. The data hold 50,000 or so clones, with approximately 74% observed a single time. This clonotype originated in an adult in good health and CMV-seropositive. The V call is TRBV7-9, the J call TRBJ2-1; maybe TRBD2 (5 bases). The sample taken for sequencing was memory CD4+ T cells from blood. CDR3 bases: TGTGCCAGCAGCGGACTTGACGGAATCAATGAGCAGTTCTTC. Residues: CASSGLDGINEQFF.